These T cell receptor beta chains were read from a single sample in a study of T cell responses to AZD1222 COVID-19 vaccine. The table came from immunoSEQ multiplex PCR; TCRdb's copy has only in-frame clones and leaves some out. The data show 180,000 or so clones, with 80% to 95% seen just once and around 4.3% held by the top ten. Sequences were derived from peripheral blood, sampled on day 0 of AZD1222 vaccination. Source of these receptors: an adult in good health. CDR3s include the opening cysteine and the closing phenylalanine or tryptophan. Each record gives: D gene, V gene, J gene, CDR3 DNA, CDR3 protein. D genes are given only for firm matches.

.,TRBV29-1,TRBJ1-2,TGCAGCGTTCTCGGCTGGGGTCTGGATGGCTACACCTTC,CSVLGWGLDGYTF
TRBD1,TRBV5-4,TRBJ2-2,TGTGCCAGCAGCATGGGACAGGGGGACCTAATCACCGGGGAGCTGTTTTTT,CASSMGQGDLITGELFF
TRBD2,TRBV11-3,TRBJ2-3,TGTGCCAGCAGACGAGGCGGGGGGGAGGATGATACGCAGTATTTT,CASRRGGGEDDTQYF
TRBD1,TRBV19,TRBJ1-1,TGTGCCAGTAGTGGTCCGGGACAGGGGCTTTTTTACACTGAAGCTTTCTTT,CASSGPGQGLFYTEAFF
.,TRBV6-5,TRBJ2-7,TGTGCCAGCAGTAACACGTCCCCCTACGAGCAGTACTTC,CASSNTSPYEQYF
TRBD1,TRBV29-1,TRBJ2-2,TGCAGCGTGGGGACAGGGCTCCGGACCGGGGAGCTGTTTTTT,CSVGTGLRTGELFF
.,TRBV4-1,TRBJ2-3,TGCGCCAGCCAAACACGGGACACAAGCACAGATACGCAGTATTTT,CASQTRDTSTDTQYF
.,TRBV5-1,TRBJ1-1,TGCGCCAGCAGCCACGCCCGAGAGGGTAGAGGCACTGAAGCTTTCTTT,CASSHAREGRGTEAFF
.,TRBV5-4,TRBJ1-2,TGTGCCAGCAGCCACGGGGGGGGATCCGACTATGGCTACACCTTC,CASSHGGGSDYGYTF
TRBD1,TRBV27,TRBJ1-1,TGTGCCAGCAGCCAGGGGGGGTTAGGTGAAGCTTTCTTT,CASSQGGLGEAFF
.,TRBV11-2,TRBJ2-4,TGTGCCAGCAGCTTAGATAGGGGGGCGACCAAAAACATTCAGTACTTC,CASSLDRGATKNIQYF
.,TRBV4-2,TRBJ1-6,TGTGCCAGCAGCTTATCCCGGGAGCTTAATTCACCCCTCCACTTT,CASSLSRELNSPLHF
.,TRBV3-1/TRBV3-2,TRBJ2-3,TGTGCCAGCAGCCCGGTTGCAGATACGCAGTATTTT,CASSPVADTQYF
.,TRBV11-2,TRBJ2-1,TGTGCCAGCAGCCAAATCTCTGAGGGACACGTAAGGTTCTTC,CASSQISEGHVRFF
.,TRBV20-1,TRBJ1-5,TGCAGTGCTAGTAAAGTCGCAGGGAGTGTAAATCAGCCCCAGCATTTT,CSASKVAGSVNQPQHF
TRBD1,TRBV5-5,TRBJ2-7,TGTGCCAGCAGCTACGGACAGGGGAGTTTGTACGAGCAGTACTTC,CASSYGQGSLYEQYF
TRBD1,TRBV27,TRBJ2-7,TGTGCCAGCAGTCCATCGGGGACAGGGTTCTACGAGCAGTACTTC,CASSPSGTGFYEQYF
TRBD2,TRBV5-4,TRBJ2-7,TGTGCCAGCAGCAGGACTAGCGGGAGTTTTACCGAGCAGTACTTC,CASSRTSGSFTEQYF
.,TRBV5-4,TRBJ1-1,TGTGCCAGCAGCCGGGCTATGGACACTGAAGCTTTCTTT,CASSRAMDTEAFF
.,TRBV11-2,TRBJ2-7,TGTGCCAGCAGCTTAGATGCCGGGGGTCCCACCTACGAGCAGTACTTC,CASSLDAGGPTYEQYF
TRBD2,TRBV5-1,TRBJ2-7,TGCGCCAGCAGCTTGGCCAGCGGGGGGTCCCTTAGCTACGAGCAGTACTTC,CASSLASGGSLSYEQYF
.,TRBV7-8,TRBJ1-5,TGTGCCAGCAGCTCCTTGGGCAGTCGCAATCAGCCCCAGCATTTT,CASSSLGSRNQPQHF